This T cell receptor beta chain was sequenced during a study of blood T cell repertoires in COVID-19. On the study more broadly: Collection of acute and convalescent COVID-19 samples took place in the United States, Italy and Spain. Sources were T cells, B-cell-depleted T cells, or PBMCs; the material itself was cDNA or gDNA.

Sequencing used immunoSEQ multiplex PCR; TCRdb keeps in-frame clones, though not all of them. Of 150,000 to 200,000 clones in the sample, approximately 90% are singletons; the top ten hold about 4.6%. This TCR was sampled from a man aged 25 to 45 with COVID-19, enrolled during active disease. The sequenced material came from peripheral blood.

The CDR3 DNA is TGTGCCAGCAGCCTCCTAGGGAGGGAGTATGGACGGGGTGAAAAACTGTTTTTT. Amino acids: CASSLLGREYGRGEKLFF. The chain employs TRBV4-2 and TRBJ1-4, with no clear D. The CDR3 has 18 residues. CDR1 is LGHNA and CDR2 is YNFKEQ in the germline V gene. Trimming pared 4 bases from V and 7 bases from J, leaving 25 bases between.